The 24 T cell receptor beta chains reported below all come from one sample, sequenced in a study of cytomegalovirus exposure and HLA in healthy donors (dated by TCRdb to 2016 to 2017). The receptor library was made with the immunoSEQ multiplex PCR assay. The multiplex PCR relied on a mix of 60 forward primers for TCR Vbeta segments and 13 reverse primers for TCR Jbeta segments. Entries here come from immuneACCESS through TCRdb and include only in-frame sequences with V and J called. Some clones fail to appear in such tables; in the studies checked, an unresolved V gene covers under half of the shortfall, and the cause of the remainder is unknown. This sample is represented by about 180,000 clones; roughly 85% of them were singletons. The ten largest make up 0.69% of the sample. The material sequenced was PBMCs. Receptors originate from a woman aged 40 to 50 in good health and CMV-seronegative.

The rearrangement joins TRBV18 to TRBJ1-1, with 9 nucleotides matching TRBD1. CDR1 KGHSH and CDR2 LQKENI come from the germline V gene. The length of the CDR3 is 16 residues. With V trimmed by 3 bases and J by 1 base, 6 bases remained unmatched. The CDR3 nucleotides read TGTGCCAGCTCACCTAATATGGGACAGGGGAACACTGAAGCTTTCTTT. Amino acid sequence: CASSPNMGQGNTEAFF.

This chain joins TRBV7-2 and TRBJ2-7; TRBD2 aligns across 9 bases. The CDR3 runs to 13 residues. CDR1 and CDR2 from the germline V gene are SGHTA and FQGNSA. Germline trimming cut 5 bases from V and 6 bases from J; bases unmatched to any gene: 5. The DNA for the CDR3 is TGTGCCAGCAGCCGCAAAGCGGGAGGCGAGCAGTACTTC. It is translated as CASSRKAGGEQYF.

The rearrangement uses TRBV10-3 and TRBJ2-7; tentatively, D is TRBD2 (5 bases). Trimming left V 6 bases short and J 1 base short, with 7 bases between. This CDR3 spans 12 amino acids. Per germline, CDR1 ENHRY and CDR2 SYGVKD. CDR3 sequence reads: CAIRSGSYEQYF. In DNA, the CDR3 is TGTGCCATCAGGAGCGGATCCTACGAGCAGTACTTC.

Only a few counts were recorded for this clone. The chain employs TRBV6-1 and TRBJ1-1; 9 bases map to TRBD1. The CDR3 consists of 14 residues. Losses at the gene ends were 6 bases for V and 4 bases for J; bases not matched to a gene: 6. From germline, CDR1 is MNHNS and CDR2 SASEGT. CDR3 region: CASRPQGAGTEAFF. The CDR3, as DNA: TGTGCCAGCAGACCACAGGGGGCGGGCACTGAAGCTTTCTTT.

The chain employs TRBV5-1 and TRBJ2-2; 8 bases map to TRBD1. The junction had 11 bases not matched to a gene; V was cut back by 3 bases and J by 7 bases. Germline V gene lookup returns CDR1 SGHRS and CDR2 YFSETQ. The CDR3 covers 16 residues. The CDR3 sequence: CASSSRTQGGGGELFF. Written as DNA, the CDR3 is TGCGCCAGCAGCTCCCGGACACAGGGGGGAGGCGGGGAGCTGTTTTTT.

The chain uses TRBV7-9 and TRBJ2-5; TRBD2 might be the D (6 bases). V lost 5 bases to trimming and J lost 3 bases, with 22 bases between them. From germline, CDR1 is SEHNR and CDR2 FQNEAQ (reference sequence). This CDR3 is built from 17 residues. Here the CDR3 DNA reads TGTGCCAGCAGCCTTTTGGAGGGGAAAGAGGCGGAAGAGACCCAGTACTTC. Translation: CASSLLEGKEAEETQYF.

The CDR3 is CASSPTTGSRPSYGYTF. The CDR3 region has the DNA TGTGCCAGCAGTCCTACGACAGGGTCCCGACCGAGCTATGGCTACACCTTC. The chain couples TRBV28 to TRBJ1-2; 7 nucleotides align to TRBD1. In germline, CDR1 is MDHEN, CDR2 SYDVKM. The trim removed 5 bases at V and 4 bases at J, leaving 16 bases unmatched. The CDR3 consists of 17 residues.

The genes are TRBV18 and TRBJ2-5, with a possible D match to TRBD2 (5 bases). The germline V gene has CDR1 KGHSH and CDR2 LQKENI. The CDR3 covers 12 residues. This CDR3 is CEGIRAGETQYF. CDR3 nucleotide sequence: TGTGAAGGGATAAGGGCGGGAGAGACCCAGTACTTC.

This rearrangement joins TRBV7-2 to TRBJ1-2; maybe TRBD1 (5 bases). This CDR3 has 13 residues. V lost 1 base and J lost 5, with 8 bases in between. The V gene's germline CDR1 is SGHTA and CDR2 FQGNSA. Here the CDR3 reads CASSLGGQYGYTF. CDR3 DNA: TGTGCCAGCAGCTTAGGGGGCCAGTATGGCTACACCTTC.

The chain employs TRBV28 and TRBJ2-7; D gene ambiguous. V was clipped by 6 bases and J by 0 bases, with 15 bases between them. The CDR3 consists of 15 residues. In germline, CDR1 is MDHEN, CDR2 SYDVKM. In nucleotides, the CDR3 is TGTGCCAGCAGCCGTTCACGGGTCCACTCCTACGAGCAGTACTTC. This codes for CASSRSRVHSYEQYF.

The chain carries TRBV19 and TRBJ1-2; 7 bases match TRBD1. With V trimmed by 5 bases and J by 8 bases, 11 bases remained unmatched. This CDR3 region has 14 residues. CDR1 is LNHDA, CDR2 SQIVND, per germline (reference sequence). CDR3 bases: TGTGCCAGTAGTGGAACGACAGGGTCGGGCGGCTACACCTTC. Protein: CASSGTTGSGGYTF.

CDR3 protein: CASSFGRGFYSPLHF. CDR3 nucleotide sequence: TGTGCCAGCTCCTTTGGCAGGGGATTTTATTCACCCCTCCACTTT. This sequence joins TRBV28 and TRBJ1-6; weak D call: TRBD1 (6 bases). The CDR3 length is 15 residues. V was pared by 8 bases and J by 8 bases, with 19 bases between. Germline V gene lookup returns CDR1 MDHEN and CDR2 SYDVKM.

The V and J genes are TRBV5-1 and TRBJ2-7; 12 bases are a match to TRBD2. The CDR3 is 16 residues long. Per the germline V gene, CDR1 is SGHRS and CDR2 is YFSETQ. The V segment lost 4 bases and the J segment 1 base; nucleotides outside the gene matches: 6. Here the CDR3 reads CASSLGTSGLSYEQYF. CDR3 nucleotide sequence: TGCGCCAGCAGCCTCGGGACTAGCGGGTTATCCTACGAGCAGTACTTC.

This chain links TRBV9 with TRBJ2-2; 13 nucleotides match TRBD2. Germline V CDR1 and CDR2: SGDLS, YYNGEE. V dropped 4 bases and J dropped 0; count of bases not matched to a gene: 12. The CDR3 is 20 residues long. The CDR3, as DNA: TGTGCCAGCAGCCACTCCAAGGGACTAGCGGGACCAGCGAACACCGGGGAGCTGTTTTTT. Its translation is CASSHSKGLAGPANTGELFF.

This chain joins TRBV4-1 and TRBJ1-3; D might be TRBD1 (5 bases). CDR3 length: 17 residues. The germline CDR1 and CDR2 sequences are MGHRA and YSYEKL. The ends were cut back, 3 bases at V and 0 bases at J, with 15 bases in the middle. The CDR3 DNA reads as TGCGCCAGCAGCCAGGACCGGGGGGGGGTCTCTGGAAACACCATATATTTT. It specifies CASSQDRGGVSGNTIYF.

J is TRBJ1-5 and V is TRBV28; 7 nucleotides agree with TRBD1. Per the germline V gene, CDR1 is MDHEN and CDR2 is SYDVKM. Unmatched junction bases numbered 8, after V lost 6 bases and J lost 0 bases. This CDR3 contains 16 residues. Here the CDR3 reads CASRPRDRFSNQPQHF. Here the CDR3 DNA reads TGTGCCAGCAGACCCAGGGACAGATTTAGCAATCAGCCCCAGCATTTT. The whole variable domain, remainder taken from reference TRBV28 and TRBJ1-5, is DVKVTQSSRYLVKRTGEKVFLECVQDMDHENMFWYRQDPGLGLRLIYFSYDVKMKEKGDIPEGYSVSREKKERFSLILESASTNQTSMYLCASRPRDRFSNQPQHFGDGTRLSIL.

The rearrangement joins TRBV13 to TRBJ2-7; D may be TRBD1 (6 bases). The length of the CDR3 is 17 residues. CDR1 is PRHDT and CDR2 is FYEKMQ in the germline V gene (reference sequence). V lost 5 bases and J 6 bases, leaving 26 bases between the germline ends. CDR3 nucleotides: TGTGCCAGCAGCAATAGCCCTCCGGAGGAAAGCAGGGGCGAGCAGTACTTC. Protein sequence: CASSNSPPEESRGEQYF.

In its sample, this clone was seen a few times. The rearrangement links TRBV19 to TRBJ1-2; TRBD1 agrees at 9 bases. Germline V lookup: CDR1 LNHDA, CDR2 SQIVND (reference sequence). This CDR3 is 13 amino acids long. V was clipped by 6 bases and J by 7 bases; unmatched bases: 6. CDR3 sequence (DNA): TGTGCCAGTAGGCGGACAGGGGACTTTGGCTACACCTTC. This codes for CASRRTGDFGYTF.

J is TRBJ1-6 and V is TRBV9; TRBD1 aligns across 7 bases. The V and J ends lost 0 bases and 4 bases, in that order; junction bases with no gene match: 4. The CDR3 totals 16 residues. Germline V CDR1 and CDR2: SGDLS, YYNGEE. The CDR3 loop is CASSVGPGGYNSPLHF. The CDR3, as DNA: TGTGCCAGCAGCGTAGGGCCAGGGGGTTATAATTCACCCCTCCACTTT.

This chain joins TRBV5-1 and TRBJ2-3; 7 positions match TRBD1. The trim removed 2 bases at V and 2 bases at J, leaving 5 bases unmatched. The V gene's germline CDR1 is SGHRS and CDR2 YFSETQ. The CDR3 is made up of 15 amino acids. Here the CDR3 reads CASSFMTGSTDTQYF. CDR3 bases: TGCGCCAGCAGCTTTATGACAGGGTCCACAGATACGCAGTATTTT.

This clone has just one count. The rearrangement links TRBV30 to TRBJ2-1; D ambiguous. The CDR3 extends over 11 amino acids. The germline V gene encodes CDR1 GTSNPN and CDR2 SVGIG (reference sequence). V was clipped by 2 bases and J by 9 bases, with 8 bases between them. The CDR3 spells CAWSRLVEQFF. Here the CDR3 DNA reads TGTGCCTGGAGTCGACTTGTTGAGCAGTTCTTC. Full variable domain (rest looked up from reference TRBV30 and TRBJ2-1): SQTIHQWPATLVQPVGSPLSLECTVEGTSNPNLYWYRQAAGRGLQLLFYSVGIGQISSEVPQNLSASRPQDRQFILSSKKLLLSDSGFYLCAWSRLVEQFFGPGTRLTVL.

This clone turned up a few times. The chain joins TRBV5-1 to TRBJ1-4; 7 positions agree with TRBD1. Germline V gene data show CDR1 as SGHRS and CDR2 as YFSETQ. The V and J ends lost 7 bases and 6 bases, in that order; junction bases with no gene match: 6. CDR3 length: 13 residues. This CDR3 is CASSDRVDEKLFF. The CDR3 DNA reads TGCGCCAGCTCTGACAGGGTGGATGAAAAACTGTTTTTT.

This clone came up once. V is TRBV30 and J is TRBJ2-7; 7 bases map to TRBD1. The CDR3 totals 13 residues. CDR1 GTSNPN and CDR2 SVGIG come from the germline V gene (reference sequence). The V and J ends lost 5 bases and 6 bases, in that order; junction bases with no gene match: 10. As DNA, the CDR3 is TGTGCCTGGGGGGGCCGTAGGGGGCCCGAGCAGTACTTC. Translation: CAWGGRRGPEQYF. The entire variable domain, with the rest obtained from reference TRBV30 and TRBJ2-7, is as follows: SQTIHQWPATLVQPVGSPLSLECTVEGTSNPNLYWYRQAAGRGLQLLFYSVGIGQISSEVPQNLSASRPQDRQFILSSKKLLLSDSGFYLCAWGGRRGPEQYFGPGTRLTVT.

This clone came up a few times. V usage is TRBV6-1 and J usage is TRBJ2-1, with a weak D call TRBD2 (6 bases). This CDR3 contains 13 residues. V lost 2 bases to trimming and J lost 6 bases, with 8 bases between them. Germline loops: CDR1 MNHNS, CDR2 SASEGT. The DNA for the CDR3 is TGTGCCAGCAGTGAATGGAGGGGCAATGAGCAGTTCTTC. It yields the protein CASSEWRGNEQFF.